The 21 T cell receptor beta chains given below trace back to one sample, sequenced in a study of response to subunit inactivated influenza vaccine. TCRdb re-derived calls from the RT-PCR reads in MiXCR, one entry per CDR3 protein. Of roughly 760,000 distinct CDR3 sequences detected, 21% appear once; the ten largest clones hold about 9.4%. Source: PBMCs from blood, taken roughly 5 days after vaccination. The receptors originated from a man over 45 who received an inactivated influenza vaccine.

The genes are TRBV30 and TRBJ2-4; the match to TRBD1 covers 9 bases. The CDR3 runs 19 residues. After removal of 2 bases from V and 0 bases from J, the junction contained 14 bases not matched to a gene. CDR1 and CDR2 (germline): GTSNPN, SVGIG (reference sequence). The chain's CDR3 is CAWSYGQGSESLAKNIQYF. The CDR3 coding sequence is TGTGCCTGGAGTTACGGACAGGGGTCGGAGAGTTTAGCCAAAAACATTCAGTACTTC. The variable domain in full, with the rest retrieved from reference TRBV30 and TRBJ2-4, is SQTIHQWPATLVQPVGSPLSLECTVEGTSNPNLYWYRQAAGRGLQLLFYSVGIGQISSEVPQNLSASRPQDRQFILSSKKLLLSDSGFYLCAWSYGQGSESLAKNIQYFGAGTRLSVL.

This clonotype is a singleton in its sample. This chain uses TRBV12-3 or TRBV12-4 with TRBJ1-1; a weak D match, TRBD1 (6 bases). The CDR3 contains 15 residues. Trimming stripped 6 bases from V and 1 base from J, with 15 bases between. CDR3 nucleotide sequence: TGTGCCAGCAGGCCTACAGGGTGGCGGAACACTGAAGCTTTCTTT. Protein product: CASRPTGWRNTEAFF.

This clonotype was counted many times. The V and J genes are TRBV29-1 and TRBJ2-7, with 9 nucleotides matching TRBD1. V lost 6 bases to trimming and J lost 3 bases; unmatched junction nucleotides: 3. The CDR3 covers 12 residues. The germline V gene has CDR1 SQVTM and CDR2 ANQGSEA. Here the CDR3 reads CSVATGGYEQYF. In DNA form, the CDR3 reads TGCAGCGTGGCGACAGGGGGCTACGAGCAGTACTTC.

V usage is TRBV20-1 and J usage is TRBJ2-3; 11 bases are a match to TRBD2. CDR1 and CDR2 (germline): DFQATT, SNEGSKA (reference sequence). This CDR3 region has 16 residues. V shed 1 base and J 7 bases; nucleotides not matched to a gene: 10. CDR3 sequence reads: CSARVVAGGPGNTQYF. CDR3 nucleotides: TGCAGTGCTAGAGTCGTAGCGGGAGGGCCGGGTAATACGCAGTATTTT.

In regard to this clonotype: Here the CDR3 omits its conserved ending phenylalanine or tryptophan, so a read error is the likely source. The chain is built from TRBV29-1 and TRBJ2-2, with 12 nucleotides matching TRBD2. V gave up 5 bases and J gave up 9 bases; unmatched junction bases: 10. This CDR3 comprises 15 residues. The V gene's germline CDR1 is SQVTM and CDR2 ANQGSEA. The CDR3 region has the DNA TGCAGCGTTACCAATCTAGCGGGAGGGCCTCGGGAGCTGTTTCTT. It specifies CSVTNLAGGPRELFL.

V and J are TRBV20-1 and TRBJ2-5; the D gene is possibly TRBD2 (6 bases). Germline assignment: CDR1 DFQATT and CDR2 SNEGSKA (reference sequence). This CDR3 is 16 amino acids long. Trimming stripped 3 bases from V and 0 bases from J, with 17 bases between. CDR3: CSASIAEGPYQETQYF. CDR3 DNA sequence: TGCAGTGCTAGTATCGCGGAGGGGCCATACCAAGAGACCCAGTACTTC.

This chain joins TRBV20-1 and TRBJ2-1; D call uncertain. V lost 5 bases, J lost 0 bases, and 14 bases lay in between. This CDR3 region has 15 residues. Germline CDR1 and CDR2: DFQATT and SNEGSKA (reference sequence). CDR3: CSAPVWAGSYNEQFF. The DNA for the CDR3 is TGCAGTGCTCCGGTATGGGCCGGCTCCTACAATGAGCAGTTCTTC.

This clonotype was detected ten times or more. The chain combines TRBV12-3 or TRBV12-4 with TRBJ1-1; D unclear. Between the trimmed V and J ends, which lost 4 bases and 3 bases, there was a span of 3 bases. The CDR3 extends over 11 amino acids. CDR3 nucleotide sequence: TGTGCCAGCAGTTGGGACACTGAAGCTTTCTTT. Translating it yields CASSWDTEAFF.

This chain links TRBV12-3 or TRBV12-4 with TRBJ1-6; tentatively, D is TRBD1 (6 bases). The CDR3 is made up of 14 amino acids. Deletions cut 2 bases from V and 10 bases from J, with 12 bases between. The CDR3 sequence is CASSLRPGVSPLHF. The CDR3 DNA sequence: TGTGCCAGCAGTTTACGCCCAGGGGTGTCACCCCTCCACTTT.

This clonotype was found a few times. CDR3 DNA: TGCGCCAGCAGCCAAGTTACTGGGGGCCGCGGAGAGACCCAGTACTTC. Translating it yields CASSQVTGGRGETQYF. The V gene is TRBV4-3, the J gene TRBJ2-5; possibly TRBD1 for D (6 bases). CDR1 is LGHNA and CDR2 is YSLEER in the germline V gene. This CDR3 contains 16 residues. Trimming left V 1 base short and J 4 bases short, with 16 bases between.

This sequence joins TRBV20-1 and TRBJ2-3, with unresolved D. Trimming cost V 4 bases and J 6 bases, with 11 bases left between them. The CDR3 consists of 12 residues. CDR1 and CDR2 (germline): DFQATT, SNEGSKA (reference sequence). DNA of the CDR3: TGCAGTGCTAAGCCGGGTGCGGATACGCAGTATTTT. It is translated as CSAKPGADTQYF.

This clonotype was counted a few times. The V and J genes are TRBV7-2 and TRBJ2-7, with a tentative D call TRBD2 (5 bases). CDR3 length: 14 amino acids. Germline CDR1 is SGHTA and CDR2 is FQGNSA. The germline V and J ends were trimmed by 5 bases and 3 bases, with 14 bases remaining between them. CDR3 nucleotide sequence: TGTGCCAGCAGCAGAAACGGGAACCACTACGAGCAGTACTTC. Translated: CASSRNGNHYEQYF.

V and J are TRBV6-2 or TRBV6-3 and TRBJ2-1; TRBD1 aligns across 9 bases. Germline CDR1 reads MNHEY; CDR2 reads SVGEGT. CDR3 length equals 17 residues. V lost 2 bases and J lost 1; bases outside the gene matches: 6. Here the CDR3 reads CASSYPTGTGSYNEQFF. CDR3 coding DNA: TGTGCCAGCAGTTACCCTACCGGGACAGGGTCCTACAATGAGCAGTTCTTC.

This clonotype was seen only once. V usage is TRBV3-1 and J usage is TRBJ2-1; D perhaps matches TRBD2 (6 bases). CDR3 size: 12 residues. Trimming cost V 7 bases and J 11 bases, with 15 bases left between them. Germline lookup yields CDR1 LGHDT and CDR2 YNNKEL (reference sequence). The chain's CDR3 is CASTDLGLKQFF. CDR3 sequence (DNA): TGTGCCAGCACCGACTTGGGACTTAAGCAGTTCTTC.

The chain carries TRBV6-5 and TRBJ2-1, with TRBD1 as a possible D gene (7 bases). V was shortened by 2 bases and J by 5 bases, with 16 bases between the two germline ends. CDR3 size: 16 residues. The V gene's germline CDR1 is MNHEY and CDR2 SVGAGI. Here the CDR3 reads CASSYPRGANNNEQFF. The CDR3 DNA reads TGTGCCAGCAGTTACCCCAGGGGGGCTAACAACAATGAGCAGTTCTTC.

The table lists this clonotype with many counts. This sequence joins TRBV20-1 and TRBJ2-5, with D possibly TRBD1 on 5 matching bases. The CDR3 spans 14 residues. Germline V lookup: CDR1 DFQATT, CDR2 SNEGSKA (reference sequence). V was trimmed by 4 bases and J by 1 base, leaving 13 bases between them. In DNA, the CDR3 is TGCAGTGCTACCGCTTTAGGGGCCCAAGAGACCCAGTACTTC. Its translation is CSATALGAQETQYF.

This clonotype was seen only a few times. The chain joins TRBV4-2 to TRBJ1-3; TRBD1 is a possible D gene (5 bases). Germline assignment: CDR1 LGHNA and CDR2 YNFKEQ. There are 15 residues in the CDR3. V was shortened by 3 bases and J by 7 bases, with 16 bases between the two germline ends. In DNA form, the CDR3 reads TGTGCCAGCAGCCAGAGGGGAGATCACAGCAACACCATATATTTT. It encodes CASSQRGDHSNTIYF.

This clonotype was counted a few times. The rearrangement links TRBV20-1 to TRBJ2-7; the D is unclear. The CDR3 consists of 13 residues. Germline-derived CDR1 and CDR2 are DFQATT and SNEGSKA (reference sequence). V lost 3 bases, J lost 6 bases, and 15 bases lay in between. CDR3 in amino acids: CSASGPQVREQYF. The CDR3 DNA is TGCAGTGCTAGTGGGCCGCAGGTGCGCGAGCAGTACTTC.

This sequence joins TRBV6-5 and TRBJ1-2; perhaps TRBD1 as D (6 bases). The CDR3 is made up of 13 amino acids. CDR1 and CDR2 from the germline V gene are MNHEY and SVGAGI. V lost 4 bases and J 2 bases, leaving 8 bases between the germline ends. This CDR3 is CASSWDMNYGYTF. As DNA, the CDR3 is TGTGCCAGCAGTTGGGACATGAACTATGGCTACACCTTC.

This clonotype was counted a few times. Here the CDR3 reads CASRQVTYGYTF. For the CDR3, the DNA is TGTGCCAGCAGACAGGTGACTTATGGCTACACCTTC. The chain carries TRBV6-2 or TRBV6-3 and TRBJ1-2; a possible D gene is TRBD1 (5 bases). CDR1 is MNHEY and CDR2 is SVGEGT in the germline V gene. The V end was cut by 6 bases, the J end by 5 bases, with 10 bases between. This CDR3 is built from 12 residues.

The chain has TRBV29-1 and TRBJ2-4, with TRBD2 as a possible D gene (6 bases). This CDR3 comprises 17 residues. Germline assignment: CDR1 SQVTM and CDR2 ANQGSEA. V was pared by 4 bases and J by 6 bases, with 25 bases between. The CDR3 region has the DNA TGCAGCGTTGTAGGGGAGGCAAGGATCGGACTTGGAAACATTCAGTACTTC. Protein: CSVVGEARIGLGNIQYF.